This T cell receptor (beta chain) was found in a study of T cells after yellow fever vaccination. Findings and limits, study-wide: Secondary responses were weaker yet peaked faster, day 5 versus 15. High-abundance clonotypes from the bulk population could contaminate FACS-sorted repertoires. Overlap between CD4 and CD8 compartments was detected for a small share of clonotypes. Re-detected after boosting: most primary clones, 96% of CD4 and roughly 90% of CD8.

This clonotype was recorded many times. Its antigen is unknown. TCRdb called the 5' RACE reads again in MiXCR, with one record for every CDR3 protein. This sample has some 350,000 distinct CDR3 sequences, with 8.5% to 9% found just once. J was trimmed by 4 bases and V by 6 bases; bases with no gene match: 13. This CDR3 has 17 residues. This clonotype originated in a man younger than 35 who received the YFV17D yellow fever vaccine. This chain uses TRBV12-3 or TRBV12-4 with TRBJ2-1, with 9 bases identical to TRBD2. The source was PBMCs, collected on the day of the first yellow fever vaccination. The CDR3 is CASSEREGTSKYNEQFF. CDR3 in DNA: TGTGCCAGCAGCGAACGCGAGGGGACTAGCAAGTACAATGAGCAGTTCTTC.